One sample yielded the 15 T cell receptor beta chains listed below, sequenced in a study of cytomegalovirus exposure and HLA in healthy donors. The PCR used 60 Vbeta and 13 Jbeta primers. This table comes from immunoSEQ multiplex PCR, and its TCRdb copy is limited to in-frame clones, with some not included. Here the sample spans roughly 100,000 clones, about 60% being singletons. The sequencing input was PBMCs. The receptors derive from a human donor in good health.

The chain couples TRBV4-1 to TRBJ2-2; 12 bases agree with TRBD1. V lost 6 bases, J lost 6 bases, and 11 bases stayed unmatched. The CDR3 sequence is 17 residues long. In germline, CDR1 is MGHRA, CDR2 YSYEKL. The chain's CDR3 is CASRNAGTGGFAGELFF. The CDR3, as DNA: TGCGCCAGCAGGAACGCTGGGACAGGGGGCTTCGCCGGGGAGCTGTTTTTT.

The gene calls are TRBV5-1 and TRBJ2-5, with 11 bases lining up with TRBD2. Germline values: CDR1 SGHRS, CDR2 YFSETQ. The CDR3 consists of 14 residues. The V segment lost 1 base and the J segment 5 bases; nucleotides outside the gene matches: 1. The CDR3 coding sequence is TGCGCCAGCAGCTTGCGGACTAGCGGGGAGACCCAGTACTTC. As protein: CASSLRTSGETQYF.

This clone appeared a single time. The rearrangement uses TRBV6-6 and TRBJ2-1, with 9 bases fitting TRBD1. The germline gives CDR1 MNHNY, CDR2 SVGAGI (reference sequence). CDR3 length equals 15 residues. V lost 6 bases to trimming and J lost 3 bases; unmatched junction nucleotides: 6. Here the CDR3 DNA reads TGTGCCAGCAGAAAGGAGGGACAGGGCTACAATGAGCAGTTCTTC. This encodes CASRKEGQGYNEQFF.

This chain joins TRBV10-3 and TRBJ2-7; 8 bases fit TRBD2. Germline V CDR1 and CDR2: ENHRY, SYGVKD. The CDR3 extends over 15 amino acids. Germline trimming cut 2 bases from V and 2 bases from J; bases unmatched to any gene: 5. Written as DNA, the CDR3 is TGTGCCATCAGTGAGAAAGCGGGAGTGACCTACGAGCAGTACTTC. Amino acids: CAISEKAGVTYEQYF.

The rearrangement uses TRBV4-2 and TRBJ2-4, with D tentatively TRBD1 (7 bases). With 2 bases removed from V and 2 bases from J, the gap between germline ends came to 25 bases. CDR3 size: 20 residues. Germline values: CDR1 LGHNA, CDR2 YNFKEQ. Here the CDR3 DNA reads TGTGCCAGCAGCCAACTCGACAGGGCACCTTCGGCGGGGCCCAAAAACATTCAGTACTTC. This encodes CASSQLDRAPSAGPKNIQYF.

The chain recombines TRBV5-6 with TRBJ2-2; 8 nucleotides align to TRBD1. The CDR3 extends over 16 amino acids. Germline V gene data show CDR1 as SGHDT and CDR2 as YYEEEE. The V and J ends lost 3 bases and 4 bases, in that order; junction bases with no gene match: 8. CDR3 sequence: CASSSDRVMFTGELFF. In nucleotides, the CDR3 is TGTGCCAGCAGCTCGGACAGGGTCATGTTCACCGGGGAGCTGTTTTTT.

The chain recombines TRBV28 with TRBJ2-7; D possibly corresponds to TRBD2 (7 bases). Deletions cut 2 bases from V and 4 bases from J, with 15 bases between. The CDR3 spans 15 residues. CDR1 is MDHEN and CDR2 is SYDVKM in the germline V gene. The CDR3, as DNA: TGTGCCAGCAGTTTAGGGCGGGGGCCAGCATACGAGCAGTACTTC. Translation gives CASSLGRGPAYEQYF.

The chain carries TRBV7-8 and TRBJ2-5, with 7 bases fitting TRBD2. Germline assignment: CDR1 SGHVS and CDR2 FQNEAQ. This CDR3 spans 12 amino acids. Trimming at V came to 8 bases and at J to 4 bases, leaving 4 bases not matched to a gene. The CDR3 loop is CASRGVGETQYF. The CDR3 DNA reads as TGTGCCAGCCGGGGGGTCGGAGAGACCCAGTACTTC.

The DNA for the CDR3 is TGTGCCAGCAGTGGGGGACAGGCCTCCTATGGCTACACCTTC. Residues: CASSGGQASYGYTF. The V and J genes are TRBV6-1 and TRBJ1-2; TRBD1 matches at 8 bases. Germline CDR1 is MNHNS and CDR2 is SASEGT. Losses at the gene ends were 4 bases for V and 4 bases for J; bases not matched to a gene: 5. The length of the CDR3 is 14 residues.

The chain employs TRBV7-3 and TRBJ2-1; 10 bases match TRBD2. The CDR3 sequence is 14 residues long. Germline V gene data show CDR1 as SGHTA and CDR2 as FQGTGA. V trimming: 5 bases; J trimming: 7 bases; junction bases outside the gene matches: 5. CDR3 loop: CASSPLAGVNEQFF. CDR3 sequence (DNA): TGTGCCAGCAGCCCGCTAGCGGGAGTGAATGAGCAGTTCTTC.

J is TRBJ1-1 and V is TRBV5-6, with 8 bases that match TRBD1. The ends lost 4 bases at V and 5 bases at J; junction bases unmatched: 7. CDR1 SGHDT and CDR2 YYEEEE come from the germline V gene. This CDR3 contains 14 residues. The CDR3 is CASSRNRGYTEAFF. CDR3 DNA sequence: TGTGCCAGCAGCAGAAACAGGGGGTATACTGAAGCTTTCTTT. Based on the CDR3 plus reference TRBV5-6 and TRBJ1-1, the full variable domain is DAGVTQSPTHLIKTRGQQVTLRCSPKSGHDTVSWYQQALGQGPQFIFQYYEEEERQRGNFPDRFSGHQFPNYSSELNVNALLLGDSALYLCASSRNRGYTEAFFGQGTRLTVV.

The J gene is TRBJ2-7, the V gene TRBV6-6, with 8 positions matching TRBD1. V lost 4 bases to trimming and J lost 4 bases; unmatched junction nucleotides: 6. There are 14 residues in the CDR3. In germline, CDR1 is MNHNY, CDR2 SVGAGI (reference sequence). CDR3 bases: TGTGCCAGCAGTTCCCCGACAGGGGTTTACGAGCAGTACTTC. Encoded protein: CASSSPTGVYEQYF.

This sequence joins TRBV2 and TRBJ1-1; no clear D. The CDR3 spans 12 residues. The V end was cut by 3 bases, the J end by 8 bases, with 10 bases between. Germline V gives CDR1 SNHLY, CDR2 FYNNEI. CDR3 bases: TGTGCCAGCAGTGAGGGCAGGCCAGAAGCTTTCTTT. Amino acids: CASSEGRPEAFF. The variable domain in full, completed from reference TRBV2 and TRBJ1-1, reads EPEVTQTPSHQVTQMGQEVILRCVPISNHLYFYWYRQILGQKVEFLVSFYNNEISEKSEIFDDQFSVERPDGSNFTLKIRSTKLEDSAMYFCASSEGRPEAFFGQGTRLTVV.

The chain is built from TRBV28 and TRBJ2-2; 9 nucleotides agree with TRBD1. Per the germline V gene, CDR1 is MDHEN and CDR2 is SYDVKM. Losses at the gene ends were 5 bases for V and 6 bases for J; bases not matched to a gene: 10. The CDR3 consists of 16 residues. CDR3 residues: CASSTPGQGWAGELFF. CDR3 DNA: TGTGCCAGCAGTACCCCCGGACAGGGGTGGGCCGGGGAGCTGTTTTTT.

The chain carries TRBV14 and TRBJ1-1; no definite D call. Per germline, CDR1 SGHDN and CDR2 FVKESK. V was clipped by 1 base and J by 0 bases, with 9 bases between them. This CDR3 is built from 15 residues. CDR3 in DNA: TGTGCCAGCAGCCAAGCTTGGCCAATGAACACTGAAGCTTTCTTT. It codes for CASSQAWPMNTEAFF.